The rows below give T cell receptor beta chains drawn from one sample of a study of cytomegalovirus exposure and HLA in healthy donors. Here immunoSEQ multiplex PCR was the method, and the copy in TCRdb shows in-frame clones only, minus some. The sample shows about 190,000 clones, over 9.5% of them seen only once. Sequencing was carried out using PBMCs. The receptors stem from a man between 50 and 59 years old in good health and CMV-seropositive. CDR3s include the opening cysteine and the closing phenylalanine or tryptophan. The D gene is left open where the match is weak. Not all rows give a size; the values are once, few, many and, for expanded clones, a class.

J gene: TRBJ1-1; clone size: .; V gene: TRBV30; D gene: .; CDR3 protein: CARPREDTEAFF; CDR3 DNA: TGTGCCCGACCTCGGGAAGACACTGAAGCTTTCTTT
J gene: TRBJ2-7; clone size: few; V gene: TRBV10-2; D gene: .; CDR3 protein: CASSESSYEQYF; CDR3 DNA: TGCGCCAGCAGTGAGTCGAGCTACGAGCAGTACTTC
J gene: TRBJ2-5; clone size: .; V gene: TRBV15; D gene: .; CDR3 protein: CATSRGSGSGQETQYF; CDR3 DNA: TGTGCCACCAGCAGAGGCTCGGGGTCAGGCCAAGAGACCCAGTACTTC
J gene: TRBJ2-5; clone size: few; V gene: TRBV5-6; D gene: .; CDR3 protein: CASSLGLRIEETQYF; CDR3 DNA: TGTGCCAGCAGCTTGGGCCTCAGAATCGAAGAGACCCAGTACTTC
J gene: TRBJ2-5; clone size: .; V gene: TRBV7-2; D gene: TRBD1; CDR3 protein: CASSKTGGEETQYF; CDR3 DNA: TGTGCCAGCAGCAAGACAGGGGGCGAGGAGACCCAGTACTTC
J gene: TRBJ2-5; clone size: .; V gene: TRBV5-3; D gene: .; CDR3 protein: CARPPRARVGETQYF; CDR3 DNA: TGTGCCAGACCCCCAAGGGCGCGGGTGGGGGAGACCCAGTACTTC
J gene: TRBJ2-3; clone size: few; V gene: TRBV10-3; D gene: .; CDR3 protein: CAISDVTLSTDTQYF; CDR3 DNA: TGTGCCATCAGTGATGTAACTCTAAGCACAGATACGCAGTATTTT
J gene: TRBJ1-4; clone size: few; V gene: TRBV19; D gene: .; CDR3 protein: CASSIGTTNEKLFF; CDR3 DNA: TGTGCCAGTAGTATTGGCACAACTAATGAAAAACTGTTTTTT
J gene: TRBJ1-4; clone size: few; V gene: TRBV5-1; D gene: TRBD1; CDR3 protein: CASRSTGINEKLFF; CDR3 DNA: TGCGCCAGTAGATCGACAGGGATTAATGAAAAACTGTTTTTT
J gene: TRBJ2-5; clone size: .; V gene: TRBV5-4; D gene: TRBD1; CDR3 protein: CASSQGTGGTETQYF; CDR3 DNA: TGTGCCAGCAGCCAAGGGACAGGGGGGACAGAGACCCAGTACTTC
J gene: TRBJ2-1; clone size: .; V gene: TRBV7-9; D gene: .; CDR3 protein: CASSLAGTYNEQFF; CDR3 DNA: TGTGCCAGCAGCTTGGCGGGAACCTACAATGAGCAGTTCTTC
J gene: TRBJ2-3; clone size: few; V gene: TRBV6-6; D gene: .; CDR3 protein: CASRDWGGPADTQYF; CDR3 DNA: TGTGCCAGCAGAGATTGGGGGGGCCCCGCAGATACGCAGTATTTT
J gene: TRBJ1-5; clone size: .; V gene: TRBV2; D gene: .; CDR3 protein: CASSGGRGNQPQHF; CDR3 DNA: TGTGCCAGCAGTGGGGGCAGGGGCAATCAGCCCCAGCATTTT
J gene: TRBJ1-2; clone size: .; V gene: TRBV6-5; D gene: TRBD1; CDR3 protein: CASSAQTGANYGYTF; CDR3 DNA: TGTGCCAGCAGTGCACAGACAGGGGCCAACTATGGCTACACCTTC
J gene: TRBJ1-4; clone size: few; V gene: TRBV16; D gene: TRBD1; CDR3 protein: CASSQTGTGTEKLFF; CDR3 DNA: TGTGCCAGCAGCCAGACCGGGACAGGGACTGAAAAACTGTTTTTT
J gene: TRBJ1-1; clone size: few; V gene: TRBV7-9; D gene: TRBD1; CDR3 protein: CASRHDRGPNTEAFF; CDR3 DNA: TGTGCCAGCAGACACGACAGGGGCCCGAACACTGAAGCTTTCTTT
J gene: TRBJ2-7; clone size: few; V gene: TRBV6-1; D gene: TRBD2; CDR3 protein: CASSLGLVDEQYF; CDR3 DNA: TGTGCCAGCAGTCTAGGACTAGTAGACGAGCAGTACTTC
J gene: TRBJ2-3; clone size: .; V gene: TRBV10-1; D gene: TRBD1; CDR3 protein: CASEGTEVSTDTQYF; CDR3 DNA: TGCGCCAGCGAGGGGACAGAAGTCAGCACAGATACGCAGTATTTT
J gene: TRBJ1-1; clone size: few; V gene: TRBV5-4; D gene: .; CDR3 protein: CASSLDLFQRRETEAFF; CDR3 DNA: TGTGCCAGCAGCTTGGATCTCTTCCAGCGGCGAGAAACTGAAGCTTTCTTT
J gene: TRBJ2-1; clone size: .; V gene: TRBV5-1; D gene: TRBD2; CDR3 protein: CASSVTSGTVSYNEQFF; CDR3 DNA: TGCGCCAGCAGCGTTACTAGCGGGACCGTCTCCTACAATGAGCAGTTCTTC
J gene: TRBJ1-5; clone size: .; V gene: TRBV6-1; D gene: TRBD1; CDR3 protein: CASSAWGQGSNQPQHF; CDR3 DNA: TGTGCCAGCAGTGCATGGGGACAGGGGAGCAATCAGCCCCAGCATTTT
J gene: TRBJ2-3; clone size: .; V gene: TRBV28; D gene: TRBD2; CDR3 protein: CASEGSGGADTQYF; CDR3 DNA: TGTGCCAGCGAGGGTAGCGGGGGAGCAGATACGCAGTATTTT
J gene: TRBJ2-1; clone size: .; V gene: TRBV19; D gene: TRBD2; CDR3 protein: CASSTRLAGALNEQFF; CDR3 DNA: TGTGCCAGTAGTACCCGACTAGCGGGGGCCCTAAATGAGCAGTTCTTC
J gene: TRBJ2-5; clone size: few; V gene: TRBV27; D gene: TRBD2; CDR3 protein: CASSLFSGGFQETQYF; CDR3 DNA: TGTGCCAGCAGTTTATTTAGCGGGGGGTTCCAAGAGACCCAGTACTTC
J gene: TRBJ2-7; clone size: few; V gene: TRBV2; D gene: TRBD2; CDR3 protein: CASSEKRGAYEQYF; CDR3 DNA: TGTGCCAGCAGTGAAAAGCGGGGGGCCTACGAGCAGTACTTC
J gene: TRBJ2-2; clone size: .; V gene: TRBV2; D gene: .; CDR3 protein: CASSEARQSELFF; CDR3 DNA: TGTGCCAGCAGTGAAGCTAGACAGTCTGAGCTGTTTTTT
J gene: TRBJ1-5; clone size: .; V gene: TRBV9; D gene: .; CDR3 protein: CASSREEGLSNQPQHF; CDR3 DNA: TGTGCCAGCTCCCGAGAGGAGGGTCTTAGCAATCAGCCCCAGCATTTT
J gene: TRBJ2-3; clone size: few; V gene: TRBV6-1; D gene: .; CDR3 protein: CASSGRDTPRSGTDTQYF; CDR3 DNA: TGTGCCAGCAGTGGCCGGGACACTCCCAGGTCGGGCACAGATACGCAGTATTTT
J gene: TRBJ2-3; clone size: .; V gene: TRBV5-1; D gene: TRBD1; CDR3 protein: CASSQRQGLTDTQYF; CDR3 DNA: TGCGCCAGCAGCCAAAGACAGGGTCTTACAGATACGCAGTATTTT
J gene: TRBJ2-3; clone size: .; V gene: TRBV6-4; D gene: TRBD1; CDR3 protein: CASSQQGASTDTQYF; CDR3 DNA: TGTGCCAGCAGTCAACAGGGGGCGAGCACAGATACGCAGTATTTT
J gene: TRBJ1-2; clone size: few; V gene: TRBV7-9; D gene: .; CDR3 protein: CASSHSGRGYTF; CDR3 DNA: TGTGCCAGCAGTCATTCTGGGCGAGGCTACACCTTC
J gene: TRBJ1-5; clone size: few; V gene: TRBV7-2; D gene: .; CDR3 protein: CASSANRAGQPQHF; CDR3 DNA: TGTGCCAGCAGCGCCAACAGGGCCGGTCAGCCCCAGCATTTT
J gene: TRBJ1-6; clone size: few; V gene: TRBV5-4; D gene: TRBD1; CDR3 protein: CASSFPGQHSPLHF; CDR3 DNA: TGTGCCAGCAGCTTTCCGGGACAGCATTCACCCCTCCACTTT
J gene: TRBJ1-5; clone size: .; V gene: TRBV27; D gene: .; CDR3 protein: CASRGGVYQPQHF; CDR3 DNA: TGTGCCAGTAGGGGAGGGGTATATCAGCCCCAGCATTTT
J gene: TRBJ2-7; clone size: few; V gene: TRBV6-5; D gene: TRBD1; CDR3 protein: CASSYRGQVAYYEQYF; CDR3 DNA: TGTGCCAGCAGTTACCGTGGACAGGTTGCTTACTACGAGCAGTACTTC
J gene: TRBJ1-6; clone size: few; V gene: TRBV7-9; D gene: TRBD1; CDR3 protein: CASSQHGQGVRSPLHF; CDR3 DNA: TGTGCCAGCAGCCAACACGGACAGGGAGTACGATCACCCCTCCACTTT
J gene: TRBJ1-6; clone size: few; V gene: TRBV10-2; D gene: .; CDR3 protein: CASSESSAGTFSYNSPLHF; CDR3 DNA: TGCGCCAGCAGTGAGTCTTCGGCAGGGACTTTCTCCTATAATTCACCCCTCCACTTT
J gene: TRBJ2-1; clone size: .; V gene: TRBV11-3; D gene: .; CDR3 protein: CASSSGHRQFF; CDR3 DNA: TGTGCCAGCAGCTCGGGACACAGGCAGTTCTTC
J gene: TRBJ1-1; clone size: .; V gene: TRBV6-5; D gene: .; CDR3 protein: CASIPNRATEAFF; CDR3 DNA: TGTGCCAGCATCCCCAACAGGGCCACTGAAGCTTTCTTT
J gene: TRBJ2-4; clone size: .; V gene: TRBV5-1; D gene: .; CDR3 protein: CASSLDGRKNIQYF; CDR3 DNA: TGCGCCAGCAGCTTGGATGGCAGAAAAAACATTCAGTACTTC
J gene: TRBJ2-1; clone size: few; V gene: TRBV5-4; D gene: TRBD2; CDR3 protein: CASSVSSGSYNEQFF; CDR3 DNA: TGTGCCAGCAGCGTGTCTAGCGGGTCCTACAATGAGCAGTTCTTC
J gene: TRBJ1-5; clone size: .; V gene: TRBV6-6; D gene: TRBD1; CDR3 protein: CASRSKGQGSNQPQHF; CDR3 DNA: TGTGCCAGCAGGAGTAAAGGACAGGGCTCAAATCAGCCCCAGCATTTT
J gene: TRBJ1-1; clone size: .; V gene: TRBV11-3; D gene: .; CDR3 protein: CASSFRGTEAFF; CDR3 DNA: TGTGCCAGCAGCTTTCGAGGGACTGAAGCTTTCTTT
J gene: TRBJ1-2; clone size: .; V gene: TRBV28; D gene: TRBD1; CDR3 protein: CASSLGGRGSTGYTF; CDR3 DNA: TGTGCCAGCAGTTTAGGAGGCAGGGGGTCCACTGGCTACACCTTC
J gene: TRBJ2-2; clone size: few; V gene: TRBV6-1; D gene: .; CDR3 protein: CASSPSFNTGELFF; CDR3 DNA: TGTGCCAGCAGTCCTAGCTTTAACACCGGGGAGCTGTTTTTT
J gene: TRBJ1-2; clone size: .; V gene: TRBV9; D gene: .; CDR3 protein: CASSVAQGYGYTF; CDR3 DNA: TGTGCCAGCAGCGTAGCACAGGGTTACGGCTACACCTTC
J gene: TRBJ2-1; clone size: few; V gene: TRBV7-2; D gene: TRBD2; CDR3 protein: CASSLSAGGPGEQFF; CDR3 DNA: TGTGCCAGCAGCTTATCGGCGGGGGGGCCGGGTGAGCAGTTCTTC
J gene: TRBJ2-3; clone size: .; V gene: TRBV10-3; D gene: TRBD1; CDR3 protein: CAISDPRTGSTDTQYF; CDR3 DNA: TGTGCCATCAGTGACCCTCGGACAGGGTCGACAGATACGCAGTATTTT
J gene: TRBJ2-3; clone size: .; V gene: TRBV19; D gene: .; CDR3 protein: CASSIGWTKRRGPTDTQYF; CDR3 DNA: TGTGCCAGTAGTATTGGTTGGACAAAACGGAGGGGGCCCACAGATACGCAGTATTTT
J gene: TRBJ2-7; clone size: .; V gene: TRBV11-2; D gene: TRBD2; CDR3 protein: CASSPRGGLYEQYF; CDR3 DNA: TGTGCCAGCAGCCCGCGGGGGGGTCTTTACGAGCAGTACTTC
J gene: TRBJ1-6; clone size: few; V gene: TRBV12-5; D gene: TRBD1; CDR3 protein: CASGPPGTGGNNSPLHF; CDR3 DNA: TGTGCTAGTGGTCCCCCCGGGACAGGGGGCAATAATTCACCCCTCCACTTT
J gene: TRBJ1-5; clone size: .; V gene: TRBV7-2; D gene: .; CDR3 protein: CASSTNTGGSNQPQHF; CDR3 DNA: TGTGCCAGCAGCACCAACACCGGGGGTAGCAATCAGCCCCAGCATTTT
J gene: TRBJ2-7; clone size: few; V gene: TRBV11-3; D gene: .; CDR3 protein: CASSVAGATAYEQYF; CDR3 DNA: TGTGCCAGCAGTGTGGCTGGTGCGACAGCCTACGAGCAGTACTTC
J gene: TRBJ2-7; clone size: few; V gene: TRBV2; D gene: .; CDR3 protein: CASSDKGNYEQYF; CDR3 DNA: TGTGCCAGCAGTGATAAGGGGAACTACGAGCAGTACTTC
J gene: TRBJ2-6; clone size: few; V gene: TRBV4-1; D gene: .; CDR3 protein: CASSFYWGGGANVLTF; CDR3 DNA: TGCGCCAGCAGTTTCTATTGGGGAGGTGGGGCCAACGTCCTGACTTTC
J gene: TRBJ1-2; clone size: .; V gene: TRBV30; D gene: .; CDR3 protein: CAYSRGGYTF; CDR3 DNA: TGTGCCTACTCCCGCGGAGGCTACACCTTC
J gene: TRBJ2-1; clone size: .; V gene: TRBV27; D gene: .; CDR3 protein: CASSLSPGWHEQFF; CDR3 DNA: TGTGCCAGCAGTTTATCTCCAGGGTGGCATGAGCAGTTCTTC
J gene: TRBJ2-2; clone size: .; V gene: TRBV6-4; D gene: TRBD2; CDR3 protein: CASRGLANTGELFF; CDR3 DNA: TGTGCCAGCAGGGGACTAGCGAACACCGGGGAGCTGTTTTTT
J gene: TRBJ2-7; clone size: .; V gene: TRBV10-1; D gene: TRBD1; CDR3 protein: CAKTGGRSEQYF; CDR3 DNA: TGCGCTAAGACAGGGGGCCGGAGCGAGCAGTACTTC
J gene: TRBJ1-3; clone size: .; V gene: TRBV28; D gene: .; CDR3 protein: CASSLGQAGNTIYF; CDR3 DNA: TGTGCCAGCAGTTTAGGGCAGGCGGGAAACACCATATATTTT